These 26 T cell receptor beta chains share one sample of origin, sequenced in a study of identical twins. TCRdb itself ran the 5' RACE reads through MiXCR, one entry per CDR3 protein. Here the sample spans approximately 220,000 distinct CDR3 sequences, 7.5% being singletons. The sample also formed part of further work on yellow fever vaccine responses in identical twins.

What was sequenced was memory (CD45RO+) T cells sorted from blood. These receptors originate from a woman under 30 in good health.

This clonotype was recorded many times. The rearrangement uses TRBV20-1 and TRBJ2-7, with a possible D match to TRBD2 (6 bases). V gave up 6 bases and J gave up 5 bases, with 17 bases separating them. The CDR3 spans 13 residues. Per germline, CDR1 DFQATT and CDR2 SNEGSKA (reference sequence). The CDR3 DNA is TGCAGTGCCATCAGGGCGGGGAGCAACGAGCAGTACTTC. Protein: CSAIRAGSNEQYF.

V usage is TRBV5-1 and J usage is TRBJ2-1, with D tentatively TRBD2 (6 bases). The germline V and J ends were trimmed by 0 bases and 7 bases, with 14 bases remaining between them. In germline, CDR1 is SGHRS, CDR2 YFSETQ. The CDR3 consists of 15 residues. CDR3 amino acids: CASSLGAGTGNEQFF. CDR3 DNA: TGCGCCAGCAGCTTGGGTGCGGGAACGGGAAATGAGCAGTTCTTC.

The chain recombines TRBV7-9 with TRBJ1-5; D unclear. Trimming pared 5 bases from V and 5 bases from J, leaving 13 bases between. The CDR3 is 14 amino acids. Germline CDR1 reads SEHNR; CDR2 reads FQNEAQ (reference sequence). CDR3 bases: TGTGCCAGCAGCCCTGAGGGCGGGGATCAGCCCCAGCATTTT. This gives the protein CASSPEGGDQPQHF.

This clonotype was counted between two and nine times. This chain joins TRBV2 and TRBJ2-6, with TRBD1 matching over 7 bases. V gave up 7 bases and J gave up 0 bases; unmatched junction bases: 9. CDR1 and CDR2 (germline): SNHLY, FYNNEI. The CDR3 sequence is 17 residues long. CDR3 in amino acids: CASILSGQNSGANVLTF. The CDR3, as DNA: TGTGCCAGCATCCTTTCGGGACAGAACTCTGGGGCCAACGTCCTGACTTTC.

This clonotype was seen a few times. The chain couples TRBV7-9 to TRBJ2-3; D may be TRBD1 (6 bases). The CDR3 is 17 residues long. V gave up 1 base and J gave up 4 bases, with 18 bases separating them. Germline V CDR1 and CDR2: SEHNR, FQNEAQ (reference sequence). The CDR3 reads CASSLGEMTGTADTQYF. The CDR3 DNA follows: TGTGCCAGCAGCTTAGGAGAGATGACAGGTACTGCAGATACGCAGTATTTT.

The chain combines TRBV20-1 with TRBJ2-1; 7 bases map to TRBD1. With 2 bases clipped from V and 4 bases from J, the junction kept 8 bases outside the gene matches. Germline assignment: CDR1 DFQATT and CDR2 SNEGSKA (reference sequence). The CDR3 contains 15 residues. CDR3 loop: CSARKPGQLYNEQFF. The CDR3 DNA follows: TGCAGTGCTAGAAAACCGGGACAGCTTTACAATGAGCAGTTCTTC.

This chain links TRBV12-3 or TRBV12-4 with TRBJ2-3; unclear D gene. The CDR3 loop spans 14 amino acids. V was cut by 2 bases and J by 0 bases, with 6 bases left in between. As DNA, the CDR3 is TGTGCCAGCAGTTTAACAGCCAGCACAGATACGCAGTATTTT. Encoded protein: CASSLTASTDTQYF.

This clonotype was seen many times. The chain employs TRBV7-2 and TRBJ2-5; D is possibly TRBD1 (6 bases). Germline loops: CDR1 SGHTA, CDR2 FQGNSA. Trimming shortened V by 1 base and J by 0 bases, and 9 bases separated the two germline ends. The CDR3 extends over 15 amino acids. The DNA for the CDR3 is TGTGCCAGCAGCTTAGAGGGGGTGTACCAAGAGACCCAGTACTTC. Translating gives CASSLEGVYQETQYF.

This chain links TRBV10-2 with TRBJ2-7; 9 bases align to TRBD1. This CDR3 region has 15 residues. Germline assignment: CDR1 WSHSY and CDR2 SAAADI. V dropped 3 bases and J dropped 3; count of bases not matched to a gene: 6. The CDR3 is CASSDRDRAVYEQYF. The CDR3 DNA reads TGCGCCAGCAGTGACAGGGACAGGGCGGTCTACGAGCAGTACTTC.

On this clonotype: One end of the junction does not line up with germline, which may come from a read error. For the CDR3, the DNA is TGCACCAGCAGCTTGGTCACAGGGGATGAAAAACTGTTTTTT. This encodes CTSSLVTGDEKLFF. The J gene is TRBJ1-4, the V gene TRBV5-1; 7 bases are a match to TRBD1. The CDR3 is 14 residues long. Germline CDR1 SGHRS, CDR2 YFSETQ.

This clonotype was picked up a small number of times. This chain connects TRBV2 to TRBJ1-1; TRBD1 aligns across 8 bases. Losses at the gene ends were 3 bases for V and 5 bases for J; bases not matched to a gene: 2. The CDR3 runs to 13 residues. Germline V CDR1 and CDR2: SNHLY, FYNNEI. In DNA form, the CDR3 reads TGTGCCAGCAGTGACAGGGGGCGGACTGAAGCTTTCTTT. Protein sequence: CASSDRGRTEAFF. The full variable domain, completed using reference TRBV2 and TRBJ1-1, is EPEVTQTPSHQVTQMGQEVILRCVPISNHLYFYWYRQILGQKVEFLVSFYNNEISEKSEIFDDQFSVERPDGSNFTLKIRSTKLEDSAMYFCASSDRGRTEAFFGQGTRLTVV.

CDR3 nucleotide sequence: TGTGCCAGCAGCCCGGACAGGGCCAATCAGCCCCAGCATTTT. Amino acids: CASSPDRANQPQHF. The chain employs TRBV5-8 and TRBJ1-5; 8 bases map to TRBD1. J gave up 3 bases and V 4 bases, and 3 bases lay outside the gene matches. From germline, CDR1 is SGHTS and CDR2 YDEGEE. The CDR3 extends over 14 amino acids.

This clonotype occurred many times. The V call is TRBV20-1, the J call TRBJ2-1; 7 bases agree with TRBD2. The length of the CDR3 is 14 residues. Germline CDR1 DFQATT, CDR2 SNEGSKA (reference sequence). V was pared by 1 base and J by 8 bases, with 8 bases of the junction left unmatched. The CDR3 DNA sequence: TGCAGTGCTAGAGGGGGGGGAGGGGACGATGAGCAGTTCTTC. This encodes CSARGGGGDDEQFF.

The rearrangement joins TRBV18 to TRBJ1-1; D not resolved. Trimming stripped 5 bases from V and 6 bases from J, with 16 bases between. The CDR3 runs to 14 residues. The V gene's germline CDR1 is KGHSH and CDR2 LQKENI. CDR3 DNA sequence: TGTGCCAGCTCATACTCCGGGGAGCGCGCTGAAGCTTTCTTT. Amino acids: CASSYSGERAEAFF.

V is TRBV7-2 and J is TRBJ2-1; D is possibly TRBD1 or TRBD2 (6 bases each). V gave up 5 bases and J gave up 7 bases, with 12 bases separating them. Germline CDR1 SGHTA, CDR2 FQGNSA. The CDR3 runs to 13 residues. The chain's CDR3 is CASSAGDSNEQFF. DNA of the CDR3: TGTGCCAGCAGCGCAGGGGACTCGAATGAGCAGTTCTTC.

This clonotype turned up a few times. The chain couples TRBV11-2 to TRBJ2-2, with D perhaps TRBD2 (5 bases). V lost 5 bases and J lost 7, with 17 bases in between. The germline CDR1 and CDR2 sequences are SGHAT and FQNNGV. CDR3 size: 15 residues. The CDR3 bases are TGTGCCAGCAGCGTCACCGGGGTAAAACTCGGGGAGCTGTTTTTT. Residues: CASSVTGVKLGELFF.

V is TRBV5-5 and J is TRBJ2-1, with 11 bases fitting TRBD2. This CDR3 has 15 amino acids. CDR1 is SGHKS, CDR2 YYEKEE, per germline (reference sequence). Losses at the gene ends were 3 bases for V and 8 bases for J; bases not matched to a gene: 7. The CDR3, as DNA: TGTGCCAGCAGCTCCGTTAGCGGGGGGGCCTATGAGCAGTTCTTC. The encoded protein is CASSSVSGGAYEQFF.

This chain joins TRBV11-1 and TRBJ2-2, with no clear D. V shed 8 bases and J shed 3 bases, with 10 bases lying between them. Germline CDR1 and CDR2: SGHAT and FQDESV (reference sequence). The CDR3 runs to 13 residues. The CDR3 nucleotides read TGTGCCAGCGGCCAGAGATACACCGGGGAGCTGTTTTTT. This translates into CASGQRYTGELFF.

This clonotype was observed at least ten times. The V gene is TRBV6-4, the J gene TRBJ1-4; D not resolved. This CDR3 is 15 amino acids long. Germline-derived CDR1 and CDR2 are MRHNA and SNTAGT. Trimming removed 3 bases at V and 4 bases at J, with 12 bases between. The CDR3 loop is CASSEDSQHNEKLFF. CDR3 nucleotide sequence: TGTGCCAGCAGTGAAGACTCACAGCATAATGAAAAACTGTTTTTT.

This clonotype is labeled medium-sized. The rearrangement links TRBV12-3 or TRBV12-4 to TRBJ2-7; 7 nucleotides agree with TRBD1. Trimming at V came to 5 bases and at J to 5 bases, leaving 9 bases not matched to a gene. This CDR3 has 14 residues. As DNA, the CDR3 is TGTGCCAGCAGTCCTCTCGGACAGGTGAACGAGCAGTACTTC. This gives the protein CASSPLGQVNEQYF.

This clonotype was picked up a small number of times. The CDR3 DNA sequence: TGTGCCAGCAGAGCGGGACAGGGGGAACAGCCCCAGCATTTT. Amino acids: CASRAGQGEQPQHF. The gene calls are TRBV12-3 or TRBV12-4 and TRBJ1-5; TRBD1 agrees at 11 bases. Germline trimming cut 6 bases from V and 7 bases from J; bases unmatched to any gene: 5. CDR3 length: 14 amino acids.

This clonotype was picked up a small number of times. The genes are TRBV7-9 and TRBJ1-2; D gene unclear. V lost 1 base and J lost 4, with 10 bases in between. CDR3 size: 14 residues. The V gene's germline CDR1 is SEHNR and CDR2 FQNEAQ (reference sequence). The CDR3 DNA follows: TGTGCCAGCAGCTTAGGAGAGTCCATCTATGGCTACACCTTC. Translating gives CASSLGESIYGYTF.

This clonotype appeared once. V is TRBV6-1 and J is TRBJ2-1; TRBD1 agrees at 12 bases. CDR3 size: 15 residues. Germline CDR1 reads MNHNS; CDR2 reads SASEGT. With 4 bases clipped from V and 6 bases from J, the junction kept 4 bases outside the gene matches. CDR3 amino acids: CASSGGTGGINEQFF. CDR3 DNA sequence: TGTGCCAGCAGTGGTGGGACAGGGGGCATCAATGAGCAGTTCTTC.

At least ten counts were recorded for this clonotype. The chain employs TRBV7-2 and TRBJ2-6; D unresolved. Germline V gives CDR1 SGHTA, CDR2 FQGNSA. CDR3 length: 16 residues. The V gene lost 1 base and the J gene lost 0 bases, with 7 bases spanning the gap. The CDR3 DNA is TGTGCCAGCAGCTTAGTACACAGCTCTGGGGCCAACGTCCTGACTTTC. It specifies CASSLVHSSGANVLTF.

In DNA, the CDR3 is TGTGCCAGCAGTTACTCGAGTAGCGGGGGGACAATTACCCGGGCCCAGTACTTC. This codes for CASSYSSSGGTITRAQYF. This chain connects TRBV6-5 to TRBJ2-5; 10 bases agree with TRBD2. Trimming cost V 0 bases and J 9 bases; bases outside gene matches: 16. The CDR3 contains 18 residues. The germline CDR1 and CDR2 sequences are MNHEY and SVGAGI.

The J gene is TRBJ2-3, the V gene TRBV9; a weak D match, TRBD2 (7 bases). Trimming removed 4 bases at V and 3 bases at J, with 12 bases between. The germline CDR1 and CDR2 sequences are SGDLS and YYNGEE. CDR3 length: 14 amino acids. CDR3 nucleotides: TGTGCCAGCAGCTGGGGGGGCCCTACAGATACGCAGTATTTT. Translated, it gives CASSWGGPTDTQYF.